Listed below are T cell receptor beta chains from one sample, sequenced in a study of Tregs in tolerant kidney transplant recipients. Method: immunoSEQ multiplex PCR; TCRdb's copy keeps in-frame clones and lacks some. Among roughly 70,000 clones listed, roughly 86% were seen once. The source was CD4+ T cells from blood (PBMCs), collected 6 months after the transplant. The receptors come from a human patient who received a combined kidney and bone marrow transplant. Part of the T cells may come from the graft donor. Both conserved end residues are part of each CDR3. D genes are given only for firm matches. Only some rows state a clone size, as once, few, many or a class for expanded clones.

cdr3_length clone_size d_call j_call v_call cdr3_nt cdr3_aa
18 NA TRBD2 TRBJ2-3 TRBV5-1 TGCGCCAGCAGCCCCGGGACTAGCGGGGGGGACGCCACAGATACGCAGTATTTT CASSPGTSGGDATDTQYF
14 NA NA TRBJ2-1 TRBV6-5 TGTGCCAGCAGTTACTCCTTCGGAGGGTATGAGCAGTTCTTC CASSYSFGGYEQFF
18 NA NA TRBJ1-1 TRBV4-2 TGTGCCAGCAGCCAAGGAATAGGGAGAGGAGGGGTACGCGGTGAAGCTTTCTTT CASSQGIGRGGVRGEAFF
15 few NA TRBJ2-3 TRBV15 TGTGCCACCGGCGGGGCGCCTCAACGCACAGATACGCAGTATTTT CATGGAPQRTDTQYF
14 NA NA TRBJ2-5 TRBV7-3 TGTGCCAGCAGCTTAACGTTGGATGGCGGGACCCAGTACTTC CASSLTLDGGTQYF
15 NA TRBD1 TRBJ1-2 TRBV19 TGTGCCAGTAGTATTCGACAGGGGCCGGGCTATGGCTACACCTTC CASSIRQGPGYGYTF
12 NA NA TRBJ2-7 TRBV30 TGTGCCTGGACTACAGGGTACTACGAGCAGTACTTC CAWTTGYYEQYF
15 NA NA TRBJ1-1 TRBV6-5 TGTGCCAGCAGTCTCCACAGTAGGAGGGACACTGAAGCTTTCTTT CASSLHSRRDTEAFF
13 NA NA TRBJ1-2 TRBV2 TGTGCCAGCCCACTTCAGGGAAGCTATGGCTACACCTTC CASPLQGSYGYTF
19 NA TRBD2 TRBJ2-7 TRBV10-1 TGCGCCAGCACCCCTTCGAGATTACTAGCGGGGGGACTCCTTAGGGAGCAGTACTTC CASTPSRLLAGGLLREQYF
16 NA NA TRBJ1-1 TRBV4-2 TGTGCCAGCAGCCAAGCCCAGGCAACCGTGAACACTGAAGCTTTCTTT CASSQAQATVNTEAFF
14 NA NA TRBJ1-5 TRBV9 TGTGCCAGCAGCGAGACAGGTAACTATCAGCCCCAGCATTTT CASSETGNYQPQHF
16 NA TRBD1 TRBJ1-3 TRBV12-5 TGTGCTAGTGGTTTGGTACTCACAGGGGTTGGAAACACCATATATTTT CASGLVLTGVGNTIYF
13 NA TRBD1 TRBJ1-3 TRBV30 TGTGCCTGGAGTAGGGGGCCTGGAAACACCATATATTTT CAWSRGPGNTIYF
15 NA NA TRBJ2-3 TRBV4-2 TGTGCCAGCAGCCGAGAGACAGGTCCCACAGATACGCAGTATTTT CASSRETGPTDTQYF
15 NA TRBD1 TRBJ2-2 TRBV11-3 TGTGCCAGCAGCTCCGACAGGGGACGCACCGGGGAGCTGTTTTTT CASSSDRGRTGELFF